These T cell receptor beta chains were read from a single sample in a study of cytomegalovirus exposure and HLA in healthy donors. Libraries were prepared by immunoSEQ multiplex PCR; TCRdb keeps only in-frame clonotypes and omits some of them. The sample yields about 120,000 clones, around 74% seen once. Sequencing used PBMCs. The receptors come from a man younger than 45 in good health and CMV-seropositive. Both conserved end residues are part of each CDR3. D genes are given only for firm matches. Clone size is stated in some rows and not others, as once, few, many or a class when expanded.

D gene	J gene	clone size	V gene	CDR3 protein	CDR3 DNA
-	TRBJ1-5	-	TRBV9	CASSVGGVSNQPQHF	TGTGCCAGCAGCGTGGGCGGGGTTAGCAATCAGCCCCAGCATTTT
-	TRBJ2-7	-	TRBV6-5	CASSYSSLSAYEQYF	TGTGCCAGCAGTTACTCTTCTCTTTCGGCCTACGAGCAGTACTTC
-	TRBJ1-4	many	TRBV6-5	CASRPGESDEKLFF	TGTGCCAGCAGACCCGGGGAGTCGGATGAAAAACTGTTTTTT
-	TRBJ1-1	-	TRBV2	CASTRGSNTEAFF	TGTGCCAGCACGAGAGGGTCGAACACTGAAGCTTTCTTT
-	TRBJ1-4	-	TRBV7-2	CASSLSVATNEKLFF	TGTGCCAGCAGCTTATCAGTTGCAACTAATGAAAAACTGTTTTTT
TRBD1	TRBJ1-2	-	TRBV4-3	CASSHLRPGQGDYGYTF	TGCGCCAGCAGCCACCTCCGTCCCGGACAGGGGGACTATGGCTACACCTTC
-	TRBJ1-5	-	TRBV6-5	CASILPGDSNQPQHF	TGTGCCAGCATTCTTCCGGGTGATAGCAATCAGCCCCAGCATTTT
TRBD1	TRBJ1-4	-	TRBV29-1	CSVRQGDEKLFF	TGCAGCGTGCGACAGGGTGATGAAAAACTGTTTTTT
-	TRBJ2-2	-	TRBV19	CASSTGVGGTGELFF	TGTGCCAGTAGTACAGGGGTAGGGGGCACCGGGGAGCTGTTTTTT
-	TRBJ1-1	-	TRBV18	CASSPPRVGNPEAFF	TGTGCCAGCTCACCACCGCGGGTAGGGAACCCTGAAGCTTTCTTT